The sequence of this T cell receptor (beta chain) was determined in a study of T cell responses to AZD1222 COVID-19 vaccine. Study-wide results and caveats: Close to half of spike-specific TCRs reportedly recognize unmutated variant regions. In a largely white British group with more females than males, clonal diversity was possibly underestimated.

Details on this clone: Its antigen is currently unknown.

Trimming took 5 bases from V and 4 from J, leaving 20 bases between them. The CDR3 runs to 16 residues. Germline V gives CDR1 SSHAT, CDR2 FNYEAQ (reference sequence). Second doses that came at about 4 or about 12 weeks were put together. The protocol was immunoSEQ multiplex PCR, while the TCRdb copy is restricted to in-frame clones and leaves out a portion. Altogether about 110,000 clones are present, about nine tenths being singletons, with the ten largest covering almost 6.5%. The sequence came from an adult who received the AZD1222 COVID-19 vaccine. The chain combines TRBV7-7 with TRBJ1-1, with D perhaps matching TRBD1 (6 bases). The specimen was peripheral blood, collected 28 days after the second AZD1222 dose. In DNA, the CDR3 is TGTGCCAGCAGCCCCGGCCCGGCGGGGGCGGGCACTGAAGCTTTCTTT. It specifies CASSPGPAGAGTEAFF.